This T cell receptor (beta chain) was retrieved from a study of T-cell reconstitution after alpha-beta-depleted transplantation in children. Germline V gives CDR1 MNHEY, CDR2 SMNVEV (reference sequence). The CDR3 is 12 residues long. A few counts support this clonotype. The antigen remains unidentified. Broader study findings: From surviving recipient T cells and thymic progenitors came the high day-60 TCRbeta diversity observed in some patients. Counts and diversity of T cells one year after transplant came mostly from newly produced T cells. There were reportedly several hundred expanded graft clones from which alpha-beta T cells came about two months after transplant.

Preparation of the TCRbeta library used unique molecular identifiers. TCRdb used MiXCR to reprocess the PCR reads, holding one entry per CDR3 protein. The sample lists 670,000 or so distinct CDR3 sequences, under 15% occurring once. The specimen comprised PBMCs, sampled before TCRalphabeta/CD19-depleted stem cell transplant. The receptor was isolated from a girl aged 2 to 10 with congenital amegakaryocytic thrombocytopenia, due to receive a stem cell transplant. The V call is TRBV27, the J call TRBJ1-1; D perhaps matches TRBD1 (5 bases). The CDR3 DNA sequence: TGTGCATCGGGGGAGCAGGGCACTGAAGCTTTCTTT. This translates into CASGEQGTEAFF.